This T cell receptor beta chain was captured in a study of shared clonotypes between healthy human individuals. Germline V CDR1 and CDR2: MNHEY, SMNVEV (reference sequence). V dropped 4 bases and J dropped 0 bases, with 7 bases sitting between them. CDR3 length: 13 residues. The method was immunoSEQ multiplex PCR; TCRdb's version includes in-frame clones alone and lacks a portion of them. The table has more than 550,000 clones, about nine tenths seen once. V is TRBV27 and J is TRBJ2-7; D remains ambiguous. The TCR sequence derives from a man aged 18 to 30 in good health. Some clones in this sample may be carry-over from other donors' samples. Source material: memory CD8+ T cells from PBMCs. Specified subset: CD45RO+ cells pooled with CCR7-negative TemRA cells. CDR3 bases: TGTGCCAGCAGTTATGCGAGCTCCTACGAGCAGTACTTC. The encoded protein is CASSYASSYEQYF.